Following are 15 T cell receptor beta chains from one sample sequenced in a study of CD8 T cells in Susac syndrome. An input of 0.5 to 1 ug of RNA was subjected to reverse transcription using random hexamers. TCRdb passed the immunoSEQ multiplex PCR reads through MiXCR, listing each CDR3 protein once. The sample lists 150,000 to 200,000 distinct CDR3 sequences, 94% occurring once. Sequenced material: CD4+ T cells from PBMCs. All receptors come from a human donor with multiple sclerosis.

The chain couples TRBV3-1 to TRBJ1-5; no reliable D call. There are 12 residues in the CDR3. From germline, CDR1 is LGHDT and CDR2 YNNKEL (reference sequence). V gave up 1 base and J gave up 7 bases, with 5 bases separating them. The DNA of the CDR3 is TGTGCCAGCAGCCAAGGTCGGCAGCCCCAGCATTTT. Protein product: CASSQGRQPQHF.

The CDR3 DNA sequence: TGTGCCAGCAGCCAACCAAGTACGGGACACCACCGGGAGCTGTTTTTT. This encodes CASSQPSTGHHRELFF. The chain couples TRBV3-1 to TRBJ2-2, with a tentative D call TRBD1 (6 bases). The CDR3 length is 16 residues. Germline-derived CDR1 and CDR2 are LGHDT and YNNKEL (reference sequence). V shed 2 bases and J shed 9 bases, with 19 bases lying between them.

The V and J genes are TRBV30 and TRBJ1-3; D gene unclear. Trimming cost V 2 bases and J 5 bases, with 10 bases left between them. The CDR3 has 13 amino acids. Germline values: CDR1 GTSNPN, CDR2 SVGIG (reference sequence). In DNA, the CDR3 is TGTGCCTGGAGTCGATTCATGAGAAACACCATATATTTT. Residues: CAWSRFMRNTIYF.

The chain carries TRBV7-2 and TRBJ2-5; TRBD2 matches at 10 bases. Germline CDR1 and CDR2: SGHTA and FQGNSA. The CDR3 has 14 amino acids. V trimming: 5 bases; J trimming: 12 bases; junction bases outside the gene matches: 12. CDR3 DNA: TGTGCCAGCAGCCCCGCTAGCGGGAGCCCAATTAAGTACTTC. Its translation: CASSPASGSPIKYF.

This rearrangement joins TRBV5-1 to TRBJ2-5, with unresolved D. The CDR3 contains 12 residues. Between the trimmed V and J ends, which lost 2 bases and 5 bases, there was a span of 7 bases. CDR1 and CDR2 from the germline V gene are SGHRS and YFSETQ. CDR3 bases: TGCGCCAGCAGCTTCTTGGGCGAGACCCAGTACTTC. Translation gives CASSFLGETQYF.

V gene TRBV20-1 combines with J gene TRBJ2-5; D assignment may be TRBD1 or TRBD2 (5 bases each). V lost 6 bases and J lost 5, with 19 bases in between. From germline, CDR1 is DFQATT and CDR2 SNEGSKA (reference sequence). The CDR3 has 14 residues. The CDR3 DNA sequence: TGCAGTGCGTTCCGGGACCCCCCGGCGGAGACCCAGTACTTC. Its translation: CSAFRDPPAETQYF.

The chain recombines TRBV6-5 with TRBJ2-3; 9 bases align to TRBD1. From germline, CDR1 is MNHEY and CDR2 SVGAGI. Trimming at V came to 6 bases and at J to 2 bases, leaving 6 bases not matched to a gene. The CDR3 spans 15 residues. CDR3 residues: CASRNRGRDTDTQYF. CDR3 sequence (DNA): TGTGCCAGCAGAAACAGGGGGCGGGACACAGATACGCAGTATTTT.

This chain joins TRBV27 and TRBJ2-7; D is uncertain. This CDR3 has 14 amino acids. CDR1 is MNHEY and CDR2 is SMNVEV in the germline V gene (reference sequence). Trimming removed 3 bases from V and 4 bases from J, with 13 bases in between. The CDR3 DNA reads TGTGCCAGCAGTTTGTCAGGTCCGGTTTACGAGCAGTACTTC. It codes for CASSLSGPVYEQYF.

V gene TRBV5-1 combines with J gene TRBJ1-1; unclear D gene. This CDR3 spans 17 amino acids. Trimming left V 4 bases short and J 3 bases short, with 22 bases between. CDR1 is SGHRS, CDR2 YFSETQ, per germline. CDR3 protein: CASSPSASGGIDTEAFF. The CDR3 region has the DNA TGCGCCAGCAGCCCATCGGCGTCAGGAGGTATCGACACTGAAGCTTTCTTT.

The chain links TRBV20-1 to TRBJ2-4; 8 bases agree with TRBD2. Germline V gene data show CDR1 as DFQATT and CDR2 as SNEGSKA (reference sequence). Trimming removed 6 bases from V and 7 bases from J; junction bases left unmatched: 5. The CDR3 covers 12 residues. DNA for the CDR3: TGCAGTGCCAACAGCGGGAGCAACATTCAGTACTTC. Its protein is CSANSGSNIQYF.

The rearrangement uses TRBV5-4 and TRBJ2-2, with 7 bases that match TRBD2. The CDR3 is 16 amino acids. The germline gives CDR1 SGHNT, CDR2 YYREEE (reference sequence). J was trimmed by 2 bases and V by 4 bases; bases with no gene match: 8. CDR3 loop: CASSTSGLLNTGELFF. Here the CDR3 DNA reads TGTGCCAGCAGCACTTCGGGACTACTAAACACCGGGGAGCTGTTTTTT.

The chain is built from TRBV20-1 and TRBJ2-1, with D maybe TRBD1 (5 bases). The ends were cut back, 5 bases at V and 0 bases at J, with 11 bases in the middle. From germline, CDR1 is DFQATT and CDR2 SNEGSKA (reference sequence). This CDR3 has 14 residues. The CDR3 DNA follows: TGCAGTGCTCAGGGTTTCCGCTCCTACAATGAGCAGTTCTTC. Translating gives CSAQGFRSYNEQFF.

The rearrangement uses TRBV7-9 and TRBJ2-1; 7 bases agree with TRBD2. Germline V gene data show CDR1 as SEHNR and CDR2 as FQNEAQ (reference sequence). The CDR3 has 15 residues. Trimming removed 5 bases from V and 4 bases from J; junction bases left unmatched: 8. CDR3 loop: CASSRQRAGYNEQFF. CDR3 DNA sequence: TGTGCCAGCAGCCGACAGCGAGCGGGGTACAATGAGCAGTTCTTC.

This rearrangement joins TRBV19 to TRBJ2-3, with TRBD2 as a possible D gene (5 bases). The CDR3 loop spans 14 amino acids. Germline CDR1 and CDR2: LNHDA and SQIVND (reference sequence). Trimming pared 6 bases from V and 0 bases from J, leaving 10 bases between. CDR3 in amino acids: CASRKGVSTDTQYF. The CDR3 region has the DNA TGTGCCAGTAGAAAGGGAGTTAGCACAGATACGCAGTATTTT.

The chain has TRBV12-3 or TRBV12-4 and TRBJ1-2; D remains ambiguous. The CDR3 totals 14 residues. The V and J ends lost 7 bases and 2 bases respectively, with 14 bases between them. Written as DNA, the CDR3 is TGTGCCAGCACTCAAGCGGGCTACAACTATGGCTACACCTTC. Translation: CASTQAGYNYGYTF.